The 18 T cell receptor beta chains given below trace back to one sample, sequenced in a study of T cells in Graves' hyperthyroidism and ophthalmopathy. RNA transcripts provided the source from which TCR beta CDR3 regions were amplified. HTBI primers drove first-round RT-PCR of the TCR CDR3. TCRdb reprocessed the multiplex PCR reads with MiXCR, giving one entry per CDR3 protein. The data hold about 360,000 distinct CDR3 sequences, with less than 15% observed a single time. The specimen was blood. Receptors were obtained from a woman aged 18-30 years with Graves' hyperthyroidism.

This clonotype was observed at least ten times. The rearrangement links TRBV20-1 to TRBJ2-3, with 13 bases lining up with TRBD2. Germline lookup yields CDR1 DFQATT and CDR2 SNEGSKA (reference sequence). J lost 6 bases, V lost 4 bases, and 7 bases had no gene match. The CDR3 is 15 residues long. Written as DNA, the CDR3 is TGCAGTGCTACGCGGACTAGCGGGAGTACGGATACGCAGTATTTT. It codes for CSATRTSGSTDTQYF.

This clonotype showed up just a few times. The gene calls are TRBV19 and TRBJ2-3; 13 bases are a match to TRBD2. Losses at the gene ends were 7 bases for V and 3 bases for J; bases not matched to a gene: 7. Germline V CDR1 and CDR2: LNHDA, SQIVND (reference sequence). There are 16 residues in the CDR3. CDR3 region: CASNPGLAGTTDTQYF. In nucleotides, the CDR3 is TGTGCCAGTAACCCGGGACTAGCGGGAACAACAGATACGCAGTATTTT.

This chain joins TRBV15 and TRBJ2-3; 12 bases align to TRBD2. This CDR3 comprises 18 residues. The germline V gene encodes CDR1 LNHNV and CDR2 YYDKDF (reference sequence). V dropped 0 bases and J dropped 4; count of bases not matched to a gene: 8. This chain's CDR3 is CATSRDRASGGVADTQYF. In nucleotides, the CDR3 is TGTGCCACCAGCAGAGATCGGGCTAGCGGGGGGGTCGCAGATACGCAGTATTTT.

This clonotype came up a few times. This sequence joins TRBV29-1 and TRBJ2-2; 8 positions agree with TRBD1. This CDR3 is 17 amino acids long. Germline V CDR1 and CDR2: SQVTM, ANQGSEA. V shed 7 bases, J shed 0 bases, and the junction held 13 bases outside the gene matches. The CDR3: CSAGGGAGQANTGELFF. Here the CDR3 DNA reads TGCAGCGCCGGGGGCGGGGCGGGACAGGCGAACACCGGGGAGCTGTTTTTT.

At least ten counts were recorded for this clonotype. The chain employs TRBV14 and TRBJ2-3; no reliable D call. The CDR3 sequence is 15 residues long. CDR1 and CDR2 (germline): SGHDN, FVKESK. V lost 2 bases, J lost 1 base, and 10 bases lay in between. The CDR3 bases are TGTGCCAGCAGCCAACTGGGCACAGGCACAGATACGCAGTATTTT. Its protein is CASSQLGTGTDTQYF.

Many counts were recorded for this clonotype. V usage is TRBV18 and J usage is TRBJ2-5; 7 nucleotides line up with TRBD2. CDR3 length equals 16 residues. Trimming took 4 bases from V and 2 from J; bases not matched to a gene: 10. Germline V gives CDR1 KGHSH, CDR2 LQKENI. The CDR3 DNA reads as TGTGCCAGCTCACTGACGGTACTAGCGTATCAAGAGACCCAGTACTTC. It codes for CASSLTVLAYQETQYF.

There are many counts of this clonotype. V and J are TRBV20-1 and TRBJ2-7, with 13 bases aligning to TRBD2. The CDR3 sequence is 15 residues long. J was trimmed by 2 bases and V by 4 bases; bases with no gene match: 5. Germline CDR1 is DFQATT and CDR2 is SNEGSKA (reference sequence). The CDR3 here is CSAKRTSGRTYEQYF. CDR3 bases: TGCAGTGCTAAAAGGACTAGCGGGAGAACCTACGAGCAGTACTTC.

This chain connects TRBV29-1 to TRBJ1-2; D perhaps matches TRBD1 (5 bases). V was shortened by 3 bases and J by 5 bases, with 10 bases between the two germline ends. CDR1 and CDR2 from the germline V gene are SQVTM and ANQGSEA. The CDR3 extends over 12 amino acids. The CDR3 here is CSVEGGGYGYTF. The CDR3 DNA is TGCAGCGTTGAGGGGGGGGGGTATGGCTACACCTTC.

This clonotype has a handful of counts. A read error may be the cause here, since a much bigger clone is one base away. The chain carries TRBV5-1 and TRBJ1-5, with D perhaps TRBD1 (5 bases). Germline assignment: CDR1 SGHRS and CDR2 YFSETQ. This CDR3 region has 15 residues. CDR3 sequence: CVSSAGLGSNQPQHF. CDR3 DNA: TGCGTCAGCAGCGCGGGACTTGGGAGCAATCAGCCCCAGCATTTT.

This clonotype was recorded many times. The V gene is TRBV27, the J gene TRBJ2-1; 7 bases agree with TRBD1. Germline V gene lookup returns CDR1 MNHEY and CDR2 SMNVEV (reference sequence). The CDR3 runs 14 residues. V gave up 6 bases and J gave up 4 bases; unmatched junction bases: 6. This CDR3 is CASRVGGIYNEQFF. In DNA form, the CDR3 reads TGTGCCAGCAGGGTAGGGGGCATATACAATGAGCAGTTCTTC.

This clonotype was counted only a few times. The CDR3 sequence: CASSLRDRGNEKLFF. In DNA, the CDR3 is TGCGCCAGCAGCCTCCGGGACAGGGGAAATGAAAAACTGTTTTTT. This chain joins TRBV4-1 and TRBJ1-4; TRBD1 aligns across 10 bases. V was pared by 4 bases and J by 5 bases, with 4 bases of the junction left unmatched. Germline V gene data show CDR1 as MGHRA and CDR2 as YSYEKL. This CDR3 is built from 15 residues.

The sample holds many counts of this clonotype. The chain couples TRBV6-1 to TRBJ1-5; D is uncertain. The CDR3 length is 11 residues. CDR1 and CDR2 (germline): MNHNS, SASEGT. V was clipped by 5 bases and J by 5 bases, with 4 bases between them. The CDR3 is CASSIDQPQHF. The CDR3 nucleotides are TGTGCCAGCAGTATCGATCAGCCCCAGCATTTT.

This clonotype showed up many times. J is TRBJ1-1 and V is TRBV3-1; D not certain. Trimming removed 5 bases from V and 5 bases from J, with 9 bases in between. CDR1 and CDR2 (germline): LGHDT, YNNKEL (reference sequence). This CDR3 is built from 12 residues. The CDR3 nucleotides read TGTGCCAGCAGCAAGGTACGGACTGAAGCTTTCTTT. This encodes CASSKVRTEAFF. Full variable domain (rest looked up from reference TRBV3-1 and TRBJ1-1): DTAVSQTPKYLVTQMGNDKSIKCEQNLGHDTMYWYKQDSKKFLKIMFSYNNKELIINETVPNRFSPKSPDKAHLNLHINSLELGDSAVYFCASSKVRTEAFFGQGTRLTVV.

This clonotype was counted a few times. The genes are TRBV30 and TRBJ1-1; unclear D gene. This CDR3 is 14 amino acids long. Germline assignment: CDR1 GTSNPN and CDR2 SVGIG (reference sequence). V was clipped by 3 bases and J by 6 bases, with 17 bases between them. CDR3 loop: CAWSSQGQVSEAFF. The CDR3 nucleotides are TGTGCCTGGAGCAGCCAAGGGCAGGTCTCTGAAGCTTTCTTT.

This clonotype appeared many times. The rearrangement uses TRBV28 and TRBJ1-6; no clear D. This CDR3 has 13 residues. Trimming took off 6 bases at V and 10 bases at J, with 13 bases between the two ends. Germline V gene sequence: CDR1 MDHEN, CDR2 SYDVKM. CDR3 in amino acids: CASSPRSSSPLHF. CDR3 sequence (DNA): TGTGCCAGCAGCCCCCGCTCCTCATCACCCCTCCACTTT.

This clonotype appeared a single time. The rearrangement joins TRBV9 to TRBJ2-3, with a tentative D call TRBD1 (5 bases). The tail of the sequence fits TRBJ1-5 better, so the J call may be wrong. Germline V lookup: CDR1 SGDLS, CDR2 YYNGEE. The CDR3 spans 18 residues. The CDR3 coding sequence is TGTGCCAGCAGCGTAGCTTTTGGGGCGGGAGGAACGACAGATACGCAGCATTTT. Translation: CASSVAFGAGGTTDTQHF.

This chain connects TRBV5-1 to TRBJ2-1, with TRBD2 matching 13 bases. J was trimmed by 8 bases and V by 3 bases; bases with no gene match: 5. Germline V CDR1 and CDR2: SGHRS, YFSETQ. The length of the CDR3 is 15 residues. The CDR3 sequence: CASSSRLAGGDEQFF. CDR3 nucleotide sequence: TGCGCCAGCAGCTCTAGACTAGCGGGAGGCGATGAGCAGTTCTTC.

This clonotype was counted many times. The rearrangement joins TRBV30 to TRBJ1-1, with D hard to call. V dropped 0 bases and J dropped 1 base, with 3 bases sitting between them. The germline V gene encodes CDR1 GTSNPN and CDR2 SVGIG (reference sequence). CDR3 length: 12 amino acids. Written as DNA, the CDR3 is TGTGCCTGGAGTGTTGGGAACACTGAAGCTTTCTTT. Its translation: CAWSVGNTEAFF.